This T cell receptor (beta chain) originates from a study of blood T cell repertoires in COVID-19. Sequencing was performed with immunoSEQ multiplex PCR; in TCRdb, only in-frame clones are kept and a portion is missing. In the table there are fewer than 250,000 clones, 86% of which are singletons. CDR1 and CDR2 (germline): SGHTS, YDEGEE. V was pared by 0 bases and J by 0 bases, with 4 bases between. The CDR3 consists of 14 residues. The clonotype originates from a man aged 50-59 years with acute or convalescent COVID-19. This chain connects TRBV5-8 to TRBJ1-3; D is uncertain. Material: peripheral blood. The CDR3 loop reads CASSLAYSGNTIYF. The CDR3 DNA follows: TGTGCCAGCAGCTTGGCCTACTCTGGAAACACCATATATTTT.